This TCR beta chain was retrieved from a study of identical twins. Study-level points and caveats: Low generation-probability sequences were in excess among twin-shared out-of-frame alpha sequences. The study found that models underestimated out-of-frame TCR alpha sharing in monozygotic twins.

This clonotype showed up many times. As yet, its antigen is unknown. V shed 0 bases and J 3 bases; nucleotides not matched to a gene: 8. CDR1 LGHNA and CDR2 YSLEER come from the germline V gene. There are 16 residues in the CDR3. MiXCR, applied by TCRdb to the 5' RACE reads, yields one record per CDR3 protein. This table has 250,000 or so distinct CDR3 sequences, roughly 8.7% appearing once. A further study also used this sample, focusing on yellow fever vaccine responses in identical twins.

This sequence joins TRBV4-3 and TRBJ2-7, with 7 bases aligning to TRBD2. Sample: CD8+ T cells sorted from blood. The sequence was collected from a woman aged 18-35 years in good health. CDR3 residues: CASSQDLDGRFYEQYF. CDR3 bases: TGCGCCAGCAGCCAAGATTTGGACGGGAGGTTCTACGAGCAGTACTTC.